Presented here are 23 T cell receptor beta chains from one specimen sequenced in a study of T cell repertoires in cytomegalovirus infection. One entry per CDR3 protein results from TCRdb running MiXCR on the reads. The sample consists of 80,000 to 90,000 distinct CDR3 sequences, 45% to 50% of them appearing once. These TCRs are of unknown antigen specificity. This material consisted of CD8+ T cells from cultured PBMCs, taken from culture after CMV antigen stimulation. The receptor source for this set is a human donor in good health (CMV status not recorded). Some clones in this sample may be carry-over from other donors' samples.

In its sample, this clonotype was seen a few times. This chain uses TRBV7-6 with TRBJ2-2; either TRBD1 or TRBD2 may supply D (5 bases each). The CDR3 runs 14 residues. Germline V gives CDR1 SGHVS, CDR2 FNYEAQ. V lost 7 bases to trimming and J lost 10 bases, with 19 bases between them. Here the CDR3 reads CASNQGPHAVELFF. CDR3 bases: TGTGCCAGCAACCAGGGACCCCATGCCGTGGAGCTGTTTTTT.

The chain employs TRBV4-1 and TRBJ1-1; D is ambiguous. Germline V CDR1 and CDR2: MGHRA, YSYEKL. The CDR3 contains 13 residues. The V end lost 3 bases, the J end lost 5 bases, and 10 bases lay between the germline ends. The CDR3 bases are TGCGCCAGCAGCCATCCGACGCGGACTGAAGCTTTCTTT. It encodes CASSHPTRTEAFF.

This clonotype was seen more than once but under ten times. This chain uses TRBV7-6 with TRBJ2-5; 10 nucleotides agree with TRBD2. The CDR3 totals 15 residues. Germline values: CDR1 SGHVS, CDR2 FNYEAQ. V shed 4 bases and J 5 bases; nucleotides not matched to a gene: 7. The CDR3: CASSWTSGLGETQYF. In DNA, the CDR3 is TGTGCCAGCAGCTGGACTAGCGGCTTGGGGGAGACCCAGTACTTC.

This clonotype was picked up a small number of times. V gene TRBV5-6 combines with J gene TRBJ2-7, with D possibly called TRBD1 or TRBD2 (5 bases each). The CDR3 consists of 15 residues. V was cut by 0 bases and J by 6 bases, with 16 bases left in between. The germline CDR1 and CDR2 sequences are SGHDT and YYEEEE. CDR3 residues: CASSLVRGRTGEQYF. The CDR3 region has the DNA TGTGCCAGCAGCTTGGTAAGGGGTAGGACTGGCGAGCAGTACTTC.

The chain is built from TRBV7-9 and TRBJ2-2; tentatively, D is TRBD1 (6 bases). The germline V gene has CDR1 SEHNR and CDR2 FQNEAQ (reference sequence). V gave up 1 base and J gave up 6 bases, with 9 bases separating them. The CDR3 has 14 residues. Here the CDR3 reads CASSLGQAPGELFF. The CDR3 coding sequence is TGTGCCAGCAGCTTAGGACAGGCCCCCGGGGAGCTGTTTTTT. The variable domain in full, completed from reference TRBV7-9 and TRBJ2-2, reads DTGVSQNPRHKITKRGQNVTFRCDPISEHNRLYWYRQTLGQGPEFLTYFQNEAQLEKSRLLSDRFSAERPKGSFSTLEIQRTEQGDSAMYLCASSLGQAPGELFFGEGSRLTVL.

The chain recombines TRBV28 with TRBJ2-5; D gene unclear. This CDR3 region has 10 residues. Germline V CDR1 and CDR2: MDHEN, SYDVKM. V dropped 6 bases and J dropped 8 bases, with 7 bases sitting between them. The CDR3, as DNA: TGTGCCAGCAGGGGTCCTACCCAGTACTTC. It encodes CASRGPTQYF.

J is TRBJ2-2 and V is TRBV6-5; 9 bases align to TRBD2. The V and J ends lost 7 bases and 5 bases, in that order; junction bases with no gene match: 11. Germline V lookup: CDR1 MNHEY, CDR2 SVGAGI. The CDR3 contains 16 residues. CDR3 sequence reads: CASNYFSGGGTGELFF. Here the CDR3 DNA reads TGTGCCAGCAACTACTTTAGCGGGGGAGGGACCGGGGAGCTGTTTTTT.

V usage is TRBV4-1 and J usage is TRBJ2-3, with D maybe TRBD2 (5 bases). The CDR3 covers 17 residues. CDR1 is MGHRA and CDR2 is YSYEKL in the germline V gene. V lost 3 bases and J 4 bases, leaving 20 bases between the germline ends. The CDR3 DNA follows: TGCGCCAGCAGCCATCCTTCAGAAGGGAGAGAAGCAGATACGCAGTATTTT. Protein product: CASSHPSEGREADTQYF.

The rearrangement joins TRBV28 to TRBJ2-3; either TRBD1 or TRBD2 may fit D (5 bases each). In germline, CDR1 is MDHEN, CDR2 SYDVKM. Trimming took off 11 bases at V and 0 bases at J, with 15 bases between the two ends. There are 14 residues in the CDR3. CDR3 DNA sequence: TGTGCCTGCCTCAGGGACGGAAGCACAGATACGCAGTATTTT. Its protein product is CACLRDGSTDTQYF.

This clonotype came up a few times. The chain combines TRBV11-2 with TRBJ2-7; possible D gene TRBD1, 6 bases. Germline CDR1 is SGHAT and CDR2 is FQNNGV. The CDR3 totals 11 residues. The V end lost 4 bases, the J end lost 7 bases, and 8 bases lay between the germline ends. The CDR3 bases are TGTGCCAGCAGCTCTACAGGGGAGCAGTACTTC. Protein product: CASSSTGEQYF.

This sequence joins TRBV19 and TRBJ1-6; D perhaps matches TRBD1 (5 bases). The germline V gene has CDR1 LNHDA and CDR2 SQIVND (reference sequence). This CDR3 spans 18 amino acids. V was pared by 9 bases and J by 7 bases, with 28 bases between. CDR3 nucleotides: TGTGCCAGCGAGGAGTCGCGACTGGGGCCTAACTCAAATTCACCCCTCCACTTT. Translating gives CASEESRLGPNSNSPLHF.

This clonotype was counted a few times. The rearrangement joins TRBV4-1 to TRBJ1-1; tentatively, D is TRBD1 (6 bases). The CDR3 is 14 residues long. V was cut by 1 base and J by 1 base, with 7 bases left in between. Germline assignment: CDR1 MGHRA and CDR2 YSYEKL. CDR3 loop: CASSQVRGNTEAFF. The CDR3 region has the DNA TGCGCCAGCAGCCAAGTCAGGGGGAACACTGAAGCTTTCTTT.

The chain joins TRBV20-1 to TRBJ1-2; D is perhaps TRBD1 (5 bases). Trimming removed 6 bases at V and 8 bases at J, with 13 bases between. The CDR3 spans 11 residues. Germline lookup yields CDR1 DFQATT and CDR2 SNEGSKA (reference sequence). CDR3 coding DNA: TGCAGTGCGGGAGGGGAGGGAGGCTACACCTTC. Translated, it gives CSAGGEGGYTF.

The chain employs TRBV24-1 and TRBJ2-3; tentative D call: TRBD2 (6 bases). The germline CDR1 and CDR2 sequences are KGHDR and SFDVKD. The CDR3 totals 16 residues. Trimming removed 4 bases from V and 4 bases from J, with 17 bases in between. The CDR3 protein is CATSDPSEEAADTQYF. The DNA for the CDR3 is TGTGCCACCAGTGACCCTAGCGAAGAAGCGGCAGATACGCAGTATTTT.

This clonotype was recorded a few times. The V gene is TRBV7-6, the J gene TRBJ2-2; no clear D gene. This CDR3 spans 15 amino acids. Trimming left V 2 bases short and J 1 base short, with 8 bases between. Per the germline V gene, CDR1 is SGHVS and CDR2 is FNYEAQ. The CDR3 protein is CASSLSSGNTGELFF. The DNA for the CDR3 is TGTGCCAGCAGCTTAAGTTCAGGGAACACCGGGGAGCTGTTTTTT.

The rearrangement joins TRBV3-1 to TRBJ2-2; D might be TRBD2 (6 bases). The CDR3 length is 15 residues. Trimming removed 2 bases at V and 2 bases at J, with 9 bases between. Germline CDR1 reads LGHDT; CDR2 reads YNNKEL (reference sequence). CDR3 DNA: TGTGCCAGCAGCCAAAGACTAGACAACACCGGGGAGCTGTTTTTT. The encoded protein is CASSQRLDNTGELFF.

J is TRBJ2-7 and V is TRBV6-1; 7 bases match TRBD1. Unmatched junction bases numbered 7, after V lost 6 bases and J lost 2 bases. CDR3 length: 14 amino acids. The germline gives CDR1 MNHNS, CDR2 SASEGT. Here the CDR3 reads CASSRRGSAYEQYF. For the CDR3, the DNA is TGTGCCAGCAGCCGCAGGGGGTCCGCCTACGAGCAGTACTTC.

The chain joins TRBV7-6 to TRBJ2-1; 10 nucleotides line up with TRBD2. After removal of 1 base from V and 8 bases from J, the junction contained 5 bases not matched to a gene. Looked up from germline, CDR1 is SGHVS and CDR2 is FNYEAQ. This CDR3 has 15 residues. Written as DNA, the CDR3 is TGTGCCAGCAGCTTAGAAGGTAGCGGGAGGTATGAGCAGTTCTTC. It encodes CASSLEGSGRYEQFF.

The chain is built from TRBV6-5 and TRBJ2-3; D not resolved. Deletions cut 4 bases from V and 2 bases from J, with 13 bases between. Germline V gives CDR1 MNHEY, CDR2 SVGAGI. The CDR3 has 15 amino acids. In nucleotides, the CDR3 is TGTGCCAGCAGTTTGTCAGACTGGCCCACAGATACGCAGTATTTT. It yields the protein CASSLSDWPTDTQYF.

Here the CDR3 reads CASSIDVGRPSNQPQHF. The CDR3 bases are TGTGCCAGTAGTATAGACGTGGGCAGGCCCAGCAATCAGCCCCAGCATTTT. This chain joins TRBV19 and TRBJ1-5; D unclear. CDR1 and CDR2 (germline): LNHDA, SQIVND (reference sequence). The germline V and J ends were trimmed by 0 bases and 1 base, with 13 bases remaining between them. CDR3 length: 17 residues. The variable domain in full, completed from reference TRBV19 and TRBJ1-5, reads DGGITQSPKYLFRKEGQNVTLSCEQNLNHDAMYWYRQDPGQGLRLIYYSQIVNDFQKGDIAEGYSVSREKKESFPLTVTSAQKNPTAFYLCASSIDVGRPSNQPQHFGDGTRLSIL.

For the CDR3, the DNA is TGTGCCAGTAGTCTGACAGGAGGAGAGACCCAGTACTTC. Translating gives CASSLTGGETQYF. This chain uses TRBV19 with TRBJ2-5; D possibly corresponds to TRBD1 (6 bases). Trimming removed 5 bases at V and 4 bases at J, with 11 bases between. The germline gives CDR1 LNHDA, CDR2 SQIVND (reference sequence). The CDR3 covers 13 residues.

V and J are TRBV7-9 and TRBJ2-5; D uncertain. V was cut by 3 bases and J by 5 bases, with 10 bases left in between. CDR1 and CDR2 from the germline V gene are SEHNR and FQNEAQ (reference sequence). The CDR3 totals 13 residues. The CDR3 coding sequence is TGTGCCAGCAGCTTGGCCGCCAGGGAGACCCAGTACTTC. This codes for CASSLAARETQYF.

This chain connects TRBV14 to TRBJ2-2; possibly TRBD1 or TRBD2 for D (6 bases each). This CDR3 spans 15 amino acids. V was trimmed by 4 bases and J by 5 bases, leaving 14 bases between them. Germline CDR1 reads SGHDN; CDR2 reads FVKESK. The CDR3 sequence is CASSLLKGGTGELFF. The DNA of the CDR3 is TGTGCCAGCAGCCTCTTAAAGGGGGGAACCGGGGAGCTGTTTTTT.